The clone carrying this T cell receptor (beta chain) is a singleton in its sample. The data belong to a study of blood T cell repertoires in COVID-19. Germline V CDR1 and CDR2: SGHAT, FQDESV (reference sequence). The CDR3 is 14 residues long. Trimming took off 3 bases at V and 9 bases at J, with 18 bases between the two ends. Using immunoSEQ multiplex PCR, the repertoire was profiled, and TCRdb retains in-frame clones only, with some absent. The sample shows approximately 280,000 clones, roughly 88% of them seen only once. The sample consisted of peripheral blood. The V gene is TRBV11-1, the J gene TRBJ2-7; possible D gene TRBD1, 6 bases. The clonotype originates from a woman between 65 and 79 years old with acute or convalescent COVID-19. CDR3 sequence reads: CASSLSQGRSRQYF. The CDR3 DNA reads TGTGCCAGCAGCTTGAGTCAGGGGCGAAGTAGGCAGTACTTC.